This TCR beta chain was documented in a study of naive and memory T cell subsets (dated by TCRdb to the late 2010s). Broadly, across the study: According to the figure summarizing the samples, there were around 10 blood donors, 7 tuberculin skin test biopsies and 3 saline control biopsies. PCR2 was typically performed as a SYBR Green qPCR that was stopped at a set threshold, although end-point PCR (roughly 6 cycles) could be used instead for low-input samples. What the work shows at the level of the full study, not this receptor alone: The RNA-based method was acknowledged as potentially sensitive to TCR transcript changes with T cell activation and differentiation.

The library was generated by 5' RACE. Four rounds of PCR, run with the SP2 primer together with nested alpha and beta constant region primers, were used to amplify the ligated cDNA. For the blood and skin samples, TCR RNA was reverse transcribed with SuperScript IV using primers for the alpha and beta constant regions. An oligonucleotide carrying the Illumina SP2 primer and a UMI was ligated to the cDNA 3' end using T4 RNA ligase 1. To prevent hairpin formation, the 12-nucleotide UMI was made up of two random hexamers with an eight-base spacer between them. From the second PCR onward, TCR alpha and beta chain libraries were processed separately and dual indexed for multiplexing. After pooling, the indexed libraries were analyzed by capillary electrophoresis and sequenced on either an Illumina MiSeq or NextSeq. Libraries were spiked with PhiX DNA at about 5-7.5% so that base diversity was increased and cluster recognition was improved. The study's own analysis went as follows. Demultiplexor extracted UMIs from read 2, combined them with read 1 TCR sequence, and split reads by sample indices. Decombinator identified V and J genes and V-J junctions and gave each TCR a five-part identifier that included V and J deletions. Collapsinator used UMIs to correct sequencing errors and PCR amplification heterogeneity, yielding UMI-based abundance per TCR. CDR3Translator turned identifiers into nucleotide sequence, translated that sequence into amino acids, and pulled out CDR3 regions based on terminal motifs. After normalization to the amount of input RNA, error-corrected alpha and beta TCR counts from blood and skin were compared. Using fastp at Q25 and MiXCR, TCRdb reprocessed the public reads and kept productive beta chains. Identical CDR3 protein sequences are pooled into one entry, listed with their most common genes and DNA. It is TCRdb's table, rather than the study itself, that gives the V and J calls and clone size. In this sample the table shows roughly 60,000 distinct CDR3 sequences, around 7.7% of which occur a single time. In total, the top ten clones hold about a tenth of the sample.

Regarding this clonotype: Which antigen it targets is not known. Nothing much larger sits one base from this clone, and base qualities are not available.

The CDR3 contains 12 residues, cysteine and phenylalanine counted. Left in the record is the CDR3 DNA by itself, 36 bases read in frame from the first base. V gives up 4 bases and J gives up 11 bases, and the segment between their germline ends measures 14 bases. The germline V gene (reference sequence) sets CDR1 to LGHDT and CDR2 to YNNKEL. Using 3' ligation of a UMI-containing oligonucleotide to TCR cDNA, the study laid out a robust and sensitive protocol to amplify, sequence and analyze TCRs. For whole blood analysis, about 2.6 ml of peripheral blood was collected from healthy adult volunteers into Tempus tubes, and RNA was extracted following the manufacturer's instructions. Total RNA was treated with RQ1 DNase, without cell sorting, prior to reverse transcription, with an input of about 1 to 1,100 ng being targeted. Skin biopsy and whole blood libraries were made to test pipeline robustness in samples where T cells form a minority population.

This sequence was found in a male donor in good health. Recombination joined TRBV3-1 with TRBJ1-1, with TRBD1 as a weak D call on 5 bases. The CDR3 reads as follows: CASSPGPGGAFF. The nucleotide sequence is given as TGTGCCAGCAGCCCTGGTCCGGGGGGGGCTTTCTTT.